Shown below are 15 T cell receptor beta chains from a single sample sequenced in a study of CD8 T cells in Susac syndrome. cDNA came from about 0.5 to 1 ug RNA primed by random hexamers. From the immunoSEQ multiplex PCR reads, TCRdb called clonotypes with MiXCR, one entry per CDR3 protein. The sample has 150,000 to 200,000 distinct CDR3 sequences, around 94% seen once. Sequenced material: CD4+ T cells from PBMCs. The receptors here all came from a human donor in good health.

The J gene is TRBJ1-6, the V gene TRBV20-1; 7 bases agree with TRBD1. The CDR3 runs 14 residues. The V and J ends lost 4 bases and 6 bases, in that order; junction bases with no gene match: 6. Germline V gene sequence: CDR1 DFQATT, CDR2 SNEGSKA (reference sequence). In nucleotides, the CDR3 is TGCAGTGCTACCGGGGGACAGCCTAATTCACCCCTCCACTTT. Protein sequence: CSATGGQPNSPLHF.

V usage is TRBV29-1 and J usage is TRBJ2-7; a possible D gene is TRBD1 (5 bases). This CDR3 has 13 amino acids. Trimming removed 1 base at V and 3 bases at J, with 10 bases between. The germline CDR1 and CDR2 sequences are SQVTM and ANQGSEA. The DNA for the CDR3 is TGCAGCGTTGAAGCGGACAACGGCTACGAGCAGTACTTC. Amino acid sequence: CSVEADNGYEQYF.

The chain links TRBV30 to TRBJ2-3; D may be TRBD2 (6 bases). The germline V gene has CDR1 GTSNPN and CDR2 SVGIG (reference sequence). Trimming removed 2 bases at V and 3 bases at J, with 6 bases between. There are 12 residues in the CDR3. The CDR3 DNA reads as TGTGCCTGGAGTCTAGCGACAGATACGCAGTATTTT. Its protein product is CAWSLATDTQYF.

The DNA of the CDR3 is TGTGCCAGCAGCCTGATGCGGGGAAGAGACACCATATATTTT. This codes for CASSLMRGRDTIYF. This chain uses TRBV14 with TRBJ1-3; no clear D gene. Per the germline V gene, CDR1 is SGHDN and CDR2 is FVKESK. V was trimmed by 4 bases and J by 8 bases, leaving 15 bases between them. CDR3 length: 14 residues.

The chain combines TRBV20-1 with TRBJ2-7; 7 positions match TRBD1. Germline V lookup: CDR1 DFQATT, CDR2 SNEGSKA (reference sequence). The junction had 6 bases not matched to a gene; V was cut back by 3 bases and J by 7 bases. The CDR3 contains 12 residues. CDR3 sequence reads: CSASRDRREQYF. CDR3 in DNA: TGCAGTGCTAGCCGGGACAGACGAGAGCAGTACTTC.

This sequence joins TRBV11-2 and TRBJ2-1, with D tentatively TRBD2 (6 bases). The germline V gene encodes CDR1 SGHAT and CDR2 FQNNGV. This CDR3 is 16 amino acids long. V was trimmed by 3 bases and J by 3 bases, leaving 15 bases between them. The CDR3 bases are TGTGCCAGCAGCTTCAGACTAGGAGGCGTCTACAATGAGCAGTTCTTC. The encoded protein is CASSFRLGGVYNEQFF.

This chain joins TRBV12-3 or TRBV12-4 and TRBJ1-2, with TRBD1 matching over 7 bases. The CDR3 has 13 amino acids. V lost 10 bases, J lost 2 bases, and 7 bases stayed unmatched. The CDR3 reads CANSMTGNYGYTF. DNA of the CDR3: TGTGCCAACTCGATGACAGGGAACTATGGCTACACCTTC.

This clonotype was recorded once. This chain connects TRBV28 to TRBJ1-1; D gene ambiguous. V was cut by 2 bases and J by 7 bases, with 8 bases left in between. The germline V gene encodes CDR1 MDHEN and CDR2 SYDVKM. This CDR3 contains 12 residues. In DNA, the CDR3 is TGTGCCAGCAGTTTAGTCCGGGGTGAAGCTTTCTTT. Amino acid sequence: CASSLVRGEAFF.

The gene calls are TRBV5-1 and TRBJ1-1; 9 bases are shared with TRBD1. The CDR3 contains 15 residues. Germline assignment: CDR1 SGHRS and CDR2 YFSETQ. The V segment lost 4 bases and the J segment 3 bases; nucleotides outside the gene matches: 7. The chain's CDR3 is CASSITGGRDTEAFF. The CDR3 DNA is TGCGCCAGCAGCATTACAGGGGGCAGGGACACTGAAGCTTTCTTT.

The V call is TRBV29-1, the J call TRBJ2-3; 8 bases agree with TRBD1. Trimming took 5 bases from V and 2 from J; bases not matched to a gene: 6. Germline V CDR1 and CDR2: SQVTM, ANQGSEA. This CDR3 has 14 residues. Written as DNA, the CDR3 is TGCAGCGTTTTGACAGGGGTCACCACAGATACGCAGTATTTT. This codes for CSVLTGVTTDTQYF.

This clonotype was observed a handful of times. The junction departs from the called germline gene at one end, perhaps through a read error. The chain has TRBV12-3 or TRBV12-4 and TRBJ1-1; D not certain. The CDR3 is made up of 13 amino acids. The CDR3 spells CASSLGKNTEAFF. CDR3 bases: TGTGCTAGCAGCTTGGGAAAGAACACTGAAGCTTTCTTT.

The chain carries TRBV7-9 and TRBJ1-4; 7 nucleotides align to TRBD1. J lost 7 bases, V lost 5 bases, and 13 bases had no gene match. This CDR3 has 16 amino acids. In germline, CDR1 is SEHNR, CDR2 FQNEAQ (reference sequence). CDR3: CASSLSSRAGGEKLFF. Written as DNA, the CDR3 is TGTGCCAGCAGCCTATCCTCCCGGGCAGGGGGTGAAAAACTGTTTTTT.

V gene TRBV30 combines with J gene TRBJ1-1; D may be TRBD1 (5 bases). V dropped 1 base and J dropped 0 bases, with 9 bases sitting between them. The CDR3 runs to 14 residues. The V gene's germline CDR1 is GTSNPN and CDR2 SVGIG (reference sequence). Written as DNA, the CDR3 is TGTGCCTGGAGTGACGGCAGGGTGAACACTGAAGCTTTCTTT. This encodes CAWSDGRVNTEAFF.

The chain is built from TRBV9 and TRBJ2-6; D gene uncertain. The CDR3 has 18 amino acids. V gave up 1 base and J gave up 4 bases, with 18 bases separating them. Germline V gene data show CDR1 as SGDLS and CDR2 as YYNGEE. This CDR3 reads CASSVLDKVAAGANVLTF. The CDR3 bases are TGTGCCAGCAGCGTACTGGATAAAGTGGCTGCGGGGGCCAACGTCCTGACTTTC.

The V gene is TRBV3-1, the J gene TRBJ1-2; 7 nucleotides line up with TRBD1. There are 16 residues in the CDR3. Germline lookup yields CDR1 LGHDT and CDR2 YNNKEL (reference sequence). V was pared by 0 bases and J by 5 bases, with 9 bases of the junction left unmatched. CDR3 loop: CASSQDLGTAAYGYTF. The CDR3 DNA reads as TGTGCCAGCAGCCAAGATCTTGGGACAGCTGCTTATGGCTACACCTTC.